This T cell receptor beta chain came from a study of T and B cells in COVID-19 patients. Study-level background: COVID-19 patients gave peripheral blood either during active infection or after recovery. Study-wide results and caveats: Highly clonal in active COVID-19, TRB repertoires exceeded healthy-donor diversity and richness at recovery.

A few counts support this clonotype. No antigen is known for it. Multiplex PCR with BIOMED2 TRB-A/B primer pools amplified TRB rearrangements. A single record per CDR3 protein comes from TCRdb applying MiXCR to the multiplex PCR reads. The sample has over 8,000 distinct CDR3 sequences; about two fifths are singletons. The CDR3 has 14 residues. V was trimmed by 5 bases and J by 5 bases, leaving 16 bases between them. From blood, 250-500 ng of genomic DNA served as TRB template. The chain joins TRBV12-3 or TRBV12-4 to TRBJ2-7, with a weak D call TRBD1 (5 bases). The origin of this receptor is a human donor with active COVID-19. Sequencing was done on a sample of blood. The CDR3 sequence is CASSPQGRSDEQYF. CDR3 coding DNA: TGTGCCAGCAGTCCCCAGGGTAGGAGCGACGAGCAGTACTTC.